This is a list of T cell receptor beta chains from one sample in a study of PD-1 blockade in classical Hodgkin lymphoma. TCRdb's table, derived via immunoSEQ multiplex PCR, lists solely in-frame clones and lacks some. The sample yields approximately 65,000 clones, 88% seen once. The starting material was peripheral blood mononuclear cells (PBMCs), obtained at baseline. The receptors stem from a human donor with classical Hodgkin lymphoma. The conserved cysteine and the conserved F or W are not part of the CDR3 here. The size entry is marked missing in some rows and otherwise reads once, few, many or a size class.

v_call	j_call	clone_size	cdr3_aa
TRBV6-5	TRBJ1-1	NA	ASSYSIGTPEAF
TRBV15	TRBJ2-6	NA	ATSPPGQGLSGANVLT
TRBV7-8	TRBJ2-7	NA	ASSSWTGVGYEQY
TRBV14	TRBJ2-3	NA	ASSPGQLADTQY
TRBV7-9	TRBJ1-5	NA	ASSPEGGGALSNQPQH
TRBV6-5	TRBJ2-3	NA	ASSYLPGDTQY
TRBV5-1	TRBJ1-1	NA	ASRPTGPLNTEAF
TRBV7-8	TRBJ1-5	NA	ASTSGRAGQPQH
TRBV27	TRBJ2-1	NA	ASSMGQSYNEQF
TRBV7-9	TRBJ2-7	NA	ASSFRVSSYEQY
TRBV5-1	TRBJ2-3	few	ATTTGGQTDTQY
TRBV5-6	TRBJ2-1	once	ASSFASGTYNEQF
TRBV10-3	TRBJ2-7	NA	AISNPGTTYEQY
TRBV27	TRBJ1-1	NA	AVLGWNTEAF
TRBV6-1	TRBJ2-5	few	ASSEVLGGGAETQY
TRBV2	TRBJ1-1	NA	ASRETTEAF
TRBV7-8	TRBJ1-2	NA	ASSPRSDYGYT
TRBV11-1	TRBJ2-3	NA	ASRTGTGGVGGFTDTQY
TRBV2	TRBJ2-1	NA	ASSDWGDRGSNEQF
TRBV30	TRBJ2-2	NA	ACPIARTTGELF
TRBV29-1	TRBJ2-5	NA	SGRFGSQETQY
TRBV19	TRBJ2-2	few	ASKIAYTGELF
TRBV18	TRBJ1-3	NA	ASSPGQEEGNTIY
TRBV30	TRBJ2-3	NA	AWSEGVTYTQY
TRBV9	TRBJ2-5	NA	ASSVGLAQETQY
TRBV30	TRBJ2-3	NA	AWSISQVPDTQY
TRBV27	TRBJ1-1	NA	ASSFRINTEAF
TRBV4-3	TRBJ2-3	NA	ASSQDPGLEVTDTQY
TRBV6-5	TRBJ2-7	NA	ASSYSTQGGYYEQY
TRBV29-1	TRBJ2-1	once	SVGEVNEQF
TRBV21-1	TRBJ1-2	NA	ASSMRQPIRLYGYT
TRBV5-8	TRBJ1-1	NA	ASSYDRDLNTEAF
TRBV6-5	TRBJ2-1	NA	ASSAFAGGEQF
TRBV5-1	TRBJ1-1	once	ASSLGRDTEAF
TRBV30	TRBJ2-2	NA	AWISDRTIDTGELF
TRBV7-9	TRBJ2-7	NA	ASKTGVGEQY
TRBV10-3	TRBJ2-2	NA	AISLTGQGGTGELF
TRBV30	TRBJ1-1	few	AWGQLNTEAF
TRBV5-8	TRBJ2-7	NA	ASSLAKLTGGFSYEQY
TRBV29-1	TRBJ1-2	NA	SVKGGRSYGYT